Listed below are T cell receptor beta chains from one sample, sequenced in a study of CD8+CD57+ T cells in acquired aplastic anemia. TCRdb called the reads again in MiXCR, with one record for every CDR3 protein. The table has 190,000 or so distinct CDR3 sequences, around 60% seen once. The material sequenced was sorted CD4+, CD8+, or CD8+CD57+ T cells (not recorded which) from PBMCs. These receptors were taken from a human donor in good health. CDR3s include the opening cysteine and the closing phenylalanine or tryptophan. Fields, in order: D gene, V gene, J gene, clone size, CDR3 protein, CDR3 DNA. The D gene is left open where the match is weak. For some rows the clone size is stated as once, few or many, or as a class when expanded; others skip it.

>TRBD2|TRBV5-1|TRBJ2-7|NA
CASSLSGGRYEQYF
TGCGCCAGCAGCTTGTCGGGGGGTAGGTACGAGCAGTACTTC
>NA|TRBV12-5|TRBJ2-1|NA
CASGFSGANEQFF
TGTGCTAGTGGTTTTTCCGGGGCTAATGAGCAGTTCTTC
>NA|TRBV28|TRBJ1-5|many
CASSSKGSNQPQHF
TGTGCCAGCAGTTCCAAGGGTAGCAATCAGCCCCAGCATTTT
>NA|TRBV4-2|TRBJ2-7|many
CASSQELGGFYEQYF
TGTGCCAGCAGCCAAGAGCTAGGGGGTTTCTACGAGCAGTACTTC
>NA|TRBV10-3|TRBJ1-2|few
CAIRGTNYGYTF
TGTGCCATCAGAGGGACCAACTATGGCTACACCTTC
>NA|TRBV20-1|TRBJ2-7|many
CSAMARIDSYEQYF
TGCAGTGCCATGGCCAGGATCGACTCCTACGAGCAGTACTTC
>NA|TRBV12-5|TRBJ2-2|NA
CASGLGLGTGELFF
TGTGCTAGTGGTTTGGGGCTAGGGACCGGGGAGCTGTTTTTT
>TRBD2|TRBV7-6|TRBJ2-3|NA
CASSLGRGADTQYF
TGTGCCAGCAGCTTAGGTCGGGGGGCAGATACGCAGTATTTT
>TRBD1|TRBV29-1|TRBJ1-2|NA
CSVETGFPYGYTF
TGCAGCGTTGAGACAGGGTTTCCCTATGGCTACACCTTC
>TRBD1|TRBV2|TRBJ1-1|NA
CASRDRGLRNTEAFF
TGTGCCAGCCGGGACAGGGGGCTTCGGAACACTGAAGCTTTCTTT
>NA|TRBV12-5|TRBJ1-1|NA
CASSDGAANTGAFF
TGTGCCAGCAGTGATGGGGCCGCTAACACTGGAGCTTTCTTT
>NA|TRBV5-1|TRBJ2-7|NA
CASSTEGVNEQYF
TGCGCCAGCAGCACCGAGGGAGTGAACGAGCAGTACTTC
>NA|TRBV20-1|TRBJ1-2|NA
CSGVDSFDGYTF
TGCAGTGGCGTTGACAGTTTCGATGGCTACACCTTC
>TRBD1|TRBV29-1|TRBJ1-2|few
CSVGTGQGYTF
TGCAGCGTTGGGACAGGGCAGGGCTACACCTTC
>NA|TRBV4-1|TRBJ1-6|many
CASSQDLGNNSPLHF
TGCGCCAGCAGCCAAGATTTAGGGAATAATTCACCCCTCCACTTT
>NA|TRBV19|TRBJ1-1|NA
CASSIRGGAAQAFF
TGTGCCAGTAGTATACGGGGAGGAGCGGCCCAAGCTTTCTTT
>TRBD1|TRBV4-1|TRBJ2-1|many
CASSQNPGQGVTNEQFF
TGCGCCAGCAGCCAGAACCCGGGACAGGGTGTAACCAATGAGCAGTTCTTC
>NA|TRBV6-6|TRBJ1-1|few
CASSLQGQNTFF
TGTGCCAGCAGCCTACAAGGACAAAATACTTTCTTT
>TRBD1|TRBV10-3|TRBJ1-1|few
CAISARGQQNTEAFF
TGTGCCATCAGCGCCAGGGGACAGCAGAACACTGAAGCTTTCTTT
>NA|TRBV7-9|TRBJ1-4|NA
CASSFFRHTATNEKLFF
TGTGCCAGCAGCTTTTTCAGACATACCGCAACTAATGAAAAACTGTTTTTT
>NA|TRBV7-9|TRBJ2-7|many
CASSPTSMPYQYF
TGTGCCAGCAGCCCAACCAGCATGCCCTACCAGTACTTC
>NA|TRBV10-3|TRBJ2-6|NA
CATTITGTGANVLTF
TGTGCCACCACGATAACAGGGACTGGGGCCAACGTCCTGACTTTC
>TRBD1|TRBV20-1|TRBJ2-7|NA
CSGEGQGNPEQYF
TGCAGTGGAGAGGGACAGGGTAATCCCGAGCAGTACTTC
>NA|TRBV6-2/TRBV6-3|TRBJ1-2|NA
CASTRGGLGYGYTF
TGTGCCAGCACCAGGGGAGGGCTTGGGTATGGCTACACCTTC
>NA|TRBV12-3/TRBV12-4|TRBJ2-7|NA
CAISESDREQYF
TGTGCCATCAGTGAGTCGGATAGAGAGCAGTACTTC
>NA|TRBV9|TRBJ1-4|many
CASSPMGEAREKLFF
TGTGCCAGCAGCCCGATGGGGGAGGCGAGGGAAAAACTGTTTTTT
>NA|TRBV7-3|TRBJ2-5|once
CASSTGNEETQYF
TGTGCCAGCAGTACCGGGAACGAAGAGACCCAGTACTTC
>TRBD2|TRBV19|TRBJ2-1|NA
CASSIGTSGSPFF
TGTGCCAGTAGTATAGGGACTAGCGGGAGTCCGTTCTTC
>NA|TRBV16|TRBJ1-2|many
CASSQLSGDYGYTF
TGTGCCAGCAGCCAACTGTCGGGAGACTATGGCTACACCTTC
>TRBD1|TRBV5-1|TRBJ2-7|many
CASSLGTGGRYEQYF
TGCGCCAGCAGCTTGGGGACAGGGGGTCGGTACGAGCAGTACTTC
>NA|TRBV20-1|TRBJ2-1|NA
CSARGLSSYNEQFF
TGCAGTGCCCGGGGGCTTAGCTCCTACAATGAGCAGTTCTTC
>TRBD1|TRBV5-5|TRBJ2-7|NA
CASTRTGENYEQYF
TGTGCCAGCACCCGGACAGGTGAGAACTACGAGCAGTACTTC